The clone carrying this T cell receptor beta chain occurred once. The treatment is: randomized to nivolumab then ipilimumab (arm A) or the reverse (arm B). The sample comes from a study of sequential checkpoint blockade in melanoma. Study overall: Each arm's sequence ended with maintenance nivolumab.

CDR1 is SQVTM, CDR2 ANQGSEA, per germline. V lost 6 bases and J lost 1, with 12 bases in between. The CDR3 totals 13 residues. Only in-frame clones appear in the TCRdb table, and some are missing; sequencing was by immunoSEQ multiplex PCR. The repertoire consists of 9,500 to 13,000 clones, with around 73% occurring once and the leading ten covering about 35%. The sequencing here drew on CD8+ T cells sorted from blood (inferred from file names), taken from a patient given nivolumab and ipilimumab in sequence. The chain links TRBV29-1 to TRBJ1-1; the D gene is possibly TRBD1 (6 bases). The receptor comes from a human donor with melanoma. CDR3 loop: CSVMTGWNTEAFF. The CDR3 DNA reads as TGCAGCGTAATGACAGGATGGAACACTGAAGCTTTCTTT.